Below are 4 T cell receptor beta chains sequenced from a single sample in a study of cytomegalovirus exposure and HLA in healthy donors. PCR used 60 Vbeta primers and 13 Jbeta primers. Assay: immunoSEQ multiplex PCR; the TCRdb copy retains only in-frame clones and omits some. In the table there are over 130,000 clones, less than 85% of which are singletons. Sequenced input: PBMCs. The receptors were gathered from a man aged 35-49 years in good health and CMV-seronegative.

The V call is TRBV27, the J call TRBJ2-5, with a possible D match to TRBD1 (6 bases). This CDR3 is built from 14 residues. Germline loops: CDR1 MNHEY, CDR2 SMNVEV (reference sequence). The V gene lost 0 bases and the J gene lost 4 bases, with 9 bases spanning the gap. CDR3 sequence reads: CASSLSQGRETQYF. The CDR3 DNA reads as TGTGCCAGCAGTTTATCGCAGGGGAGAGAGACCCAGTACTTC.

This clone was recorded only once. The chain recombines TRBV28 with TRBJ2-1; 9 bases fit TRBD2. J was trimmed by 4 bases and V by 5 bases; bases with no gene match: 9. Germline CDR1 is MDHEN and CDR2 is SYDVKM. The CDR3 is made up of 16 amino acids. The CDR3 nucleotides read TGTGCCAGCAGTGGAATTAGCGGGAGATGGTACAATGAGCAGTTCTTC. Its protein product is CASSGISGRWYNEQFF.

This clone was seen only a few times. CDR3 sequence reads: CSVESGGYTF. The CDR3 DNA reads TGCAGCGTTGAATCGGGGGGCTACACCTTC. This rearrangement joins TRBV29-1 to TRBJ1-2, with D uncertain. The CDR3 is 10 amino acids. Germline V lookup: CDR1 SQVTM, CDR2 ANQGSEA. Trimming pared 2 bases from V and 8 bases from J, leaving 6 bases between.

The chain employs TRBV7-6 and TRBJ1-1; no clear D gene. This CDR3 region has 13 residues. Per the germline V gene, CDR1 is SGHVS and CDR2 is FNYEAQ. With 2 bases removed from V and 3 bases from J, the gap between germline ends came to 7 bases. The CDR3 loop is CASSLQRDTEAFF. The CDR3 coding sequence is TGTGCCAGCAGCTTACAGAGGGACACTGAAGCTTTCTTT.